A single sample gave rise to the 17 T cell receptor beta chains below, sequenced in a study of T cell responses to AZD1222 COVID-19 vaccine. Method: immunoSEQ multiplex PCR; TCRdb's copy keeps in-frame clones and lacks some. The sample shows roughly 170,000 clones, roughly 94% of them seen only once. The sample here was peripheral blood, taken 28 days after the second AZD1222 dose. The source of these receptors is an adult who received the AZD1222 COVID-19 vaccine.

The chain employs TRBV25-1 and TRBJ1-3; D gene uncertain. Germline V lookup: CDR1 MGHDK, CDR2 SYGVNS. V was clipped by 1 base and J by 0 bases, with 10 bases between them. The CDR3 is 16 residues long. CDR3 sequence (DNA): TGTGCCAGCAGTGAATTAACGGCCCTCTCTGGAAACACCATATATTTT. Its translation: CASSELTALSGNTIYF.

The chain employs TRBV6-5 and TRBJ1-5; D perhaps matches TRBD1 (5 bases). This CDR3 region has 15 residues. V lost 7 bases to trimming and J lost 5 bases, with 18 bases between them. Germline V lookup: CDR1 MNHEY, CDR2 SVGAGI. The CDR3, as DNA: TGTGCCAGCATTATGGGACGGCGGGGCGATCAGCCCCAGCATTTT. This gives the protein CASIMGRRGDQPQHF.

The chain recombines TRBV6-5 with TRBJ1-1; D remains ambiguous. The germline gives CDR1 MNHEY, CDR2 SVGAGI. Trimming removed 6 bases at V and 0 bases at J, with 8 bases between. This CDR3 is built from 13 residues. CDR3 in amino acids: CASSGVMNTEAFF. The CDR3 DNA reads as TGTGCCAGCAGCGGGGTCATGAACACTGAAGCTTTCTTT.

The V call is TRBV3-1 (or the pseudogene TRBV3-2), the J call TRBJ1-1, with a tentative D call TRBD1 (6 bases). There are 17 residues in the CDR3. Per the germline V gene, CDR1 is LGHDT and CDR2 is YNNKEL (reference sequence). Trimming removed 0 bases from V and 2 bases from J, with 16 bases in between. CDR3 loop: CASSQESRQAGNTEAFF. CDR3 bases: TGTGCCAGCAGCCAAGAATCTCGACAGGCCGGAAACACTGAAGCTTTCTTT.

This sequence joins TRBV28 and TRBJ2-5; possibly TRBD1 or TRBD2 for D (5 bases each). The CDR3 runs to 16 residues. V lost 4 bases, J lost 5 bases, and 20 bases lay in between. Germline lookup yields CDR1 MDHEN and CDR2 SYDVKM. This CDR3 reads CASSSPWGGGWETQYF. The DNA of the CDR3 is TGTGCCAGCAGTTCCCCCTGGGGCGGAGGCTGGGAGACCCAGTACTTC.

The rearrangement joins TRBV11-2 to TRBJ2-7, with D unresolved. The CDR3 loop spans 12 amino acids. Germline loops: CDR1 SGHAT, CDR2 FQNNGV. Trimming pared 5 bases from V and 3 bases from J, leaving 8 bases between. In nucleotides, the CDR3 is TGTGCCAGCAGCGAAGTCGGCTACGAGCAGTACTTC. It specifies CASSEVGYEQYF.

The chain is built from TRBV28 and TRBJ2-3; D call uncertain. V gave up 5 bases and J gave up 6 bases, with 9 bases separating them. The CDR3 is made up of 12 amino acids. The germline V gene encodes CDR1 MDHEN and CDR2 SYDVKM. The DNA for the CDR3 is TGTGCCAGCAGTCCCTTAAGGGATACGCAGTATTTT. Translated: CASSPLRDTQYF.

The chain recombines TRBV19 with TRBJ1-4; 7 nucleotides match TRBD1. Unmatched junction bases numbered 6, after V lost 5 bases and J lost 3 bases. This CDR3 has 15 residues. CDR1 and CDR2 from the germline V gene are LNHDA and SQIVND (reference sequence). This CDR3 is CASSSDRVPNEKLFF. The CDR3, as DNA: TGTGCCAGTAGTTCTGACAGGGTCCCTAATGAAAAACTGTTTTTT.

The V and J genes are TRBV4-1 and TRBJ1-1, with 7 bases lining up with TRBD1. CDR3 length equals 14 residues. The germline gives CDR1 MGHRA, CDR2 YSYEKL. The J segment lost 5 bases and the V segment lost 3 bases, leaving 6 bases of the junction unmatched. The CDR3 sequence is CASSQPTGWTEAFF. CDR3 DNA: TGCGCCAGCAGCCAGCCGACAGGGTGGACTGAAGCTTTCTTT.

This clone was detected only once. The chain uses TRBV2 and TRBJ2-1, with D tentatively TRBD2 (5 bases). V lost 6 bases, J lost 10 bases, and 25 bases lay in between. This CDR3 has 16 amino acids. The V gene's germline CDR1 is SNHLY and CDR2 FYNNEI. CDR3 region: CASSFSNRRAPSEQFF. The CDR3 DNA sequence: TGTGCCAGCAGCTTTAGTAACAGAAGGGCCCCTAGCGAGCAGTTCTTC.

This sequence joins TRBV19 and TRBJ2-5; D remains ambiguous. Trimming left V 5 bases short and J 5 bases short, with 21 bases between. Looked up from germline, CDR1 is LNHDA and CDR2 is SQIVND (reference sequence). The CDR3 spans 16 residues. In nucleotides, the CDR3 is TGTGCCAGTAGTTCGGTTATAGGGCAGGATAGGGAGACCCAGTACTTC. This translates into CASSSVIGQDRETQYF.

The V call is TRBV6-5, the J call TRBJ1-2, with 7 bases that match TRBD1. The V and J ends lost 7 bases and 3 bases, in that order; junction bases with no gene match: 5. Germline V gene lookup returns CDR1 MNHEY and CDR2 SVGAGI. The CDR3 extends over 13 amino acids. CDR3 amino acids: CASKQGLDYGYTF. The CDR3 DNA reads TGTGCCAGCAAACAGGGGTTGGACTATGGCTACACCTTC.

This chain links TRBV15 with TRBJ1-2; D not certain. The CDR3 has 15 residues. The germline V gene has CDR1 LNHNV and CDR2 YYDKDF (reference sequence). V gave up 0 bases and J gave up 4 bases, with 12 bases separating them. CDR3 nucleotide sequence: TGTGCCACCAGCAGAGAAGTGGGCACCCTCTATGGCTACACCTTC. This encodes CATSREVGTLYGYTF.

V usage is TRBV27 and J usage is TRBJ1-5, with D unclear. With 3 bases removed from V and 0 bases from J, the gap between germline ends came to 6 bases. The length of the CDR3 is 14 residues. Germline CDR1 MNHEY, CDR2 SMNVEV (reference sequence). CDR3 coding DNA: TGTGCCAGCAGTTTCCTCTATAGCAATCAGCCCCAGCATTTT. Amino acid sequence: CASSFLYSNQPQHF.

This clone was observed a handful of times. The chain carries TRBV4-1 and TRBJ2-7; D call uncertain. The CDR3 length is 14 residues. V was trimmed by 0 bases and J by 5 bases, leaving 11 bases between them. The germline CDR1 and CDR2 sequences are MGHRA and YSYEKL. CDR3: CASSQDPFSDEQYF. The CDR3, as DNA: TGCGCCAGCAGCCAAGATCCTTTTTCAGACGAGCAGTACTTC.

Worth noting for this clone: The same CDR3 arises from other DNA sequences in this sample as well. CDR3 nucleotides: TGTGCCAGCACCCTGACGGGGGCAGGTACCGGGGAGCTGTTTTTT. This encodes CASTLTGAGTGELFF. This rearrangement joins TRBV2 to TRBJ2-2; either TRBD1 or TRBD2 may fit D (6 bases each). This CDR3 has 15 amino acids. Germline CDR1 and CDR2: SNHLY and FYNNEI. The V end was cut by 7 bases, the J end by 5 bases, with 17 bases between.

This chain connects TRBV4-1 to TRBJ1-3; D is uncertain. With 3 bases removed from V and 11 bases from J, the gap between germline ends came to 8 bases. CDR3 size: 11 residues. Germline CDR1 and CDR2: MGHRA and YSYEKL. CDR3 region: CASSQRRSIYF. DNA of the CDR3: TGCGCCAGCAGCCAGAGGAGGTCCATATATTTT.